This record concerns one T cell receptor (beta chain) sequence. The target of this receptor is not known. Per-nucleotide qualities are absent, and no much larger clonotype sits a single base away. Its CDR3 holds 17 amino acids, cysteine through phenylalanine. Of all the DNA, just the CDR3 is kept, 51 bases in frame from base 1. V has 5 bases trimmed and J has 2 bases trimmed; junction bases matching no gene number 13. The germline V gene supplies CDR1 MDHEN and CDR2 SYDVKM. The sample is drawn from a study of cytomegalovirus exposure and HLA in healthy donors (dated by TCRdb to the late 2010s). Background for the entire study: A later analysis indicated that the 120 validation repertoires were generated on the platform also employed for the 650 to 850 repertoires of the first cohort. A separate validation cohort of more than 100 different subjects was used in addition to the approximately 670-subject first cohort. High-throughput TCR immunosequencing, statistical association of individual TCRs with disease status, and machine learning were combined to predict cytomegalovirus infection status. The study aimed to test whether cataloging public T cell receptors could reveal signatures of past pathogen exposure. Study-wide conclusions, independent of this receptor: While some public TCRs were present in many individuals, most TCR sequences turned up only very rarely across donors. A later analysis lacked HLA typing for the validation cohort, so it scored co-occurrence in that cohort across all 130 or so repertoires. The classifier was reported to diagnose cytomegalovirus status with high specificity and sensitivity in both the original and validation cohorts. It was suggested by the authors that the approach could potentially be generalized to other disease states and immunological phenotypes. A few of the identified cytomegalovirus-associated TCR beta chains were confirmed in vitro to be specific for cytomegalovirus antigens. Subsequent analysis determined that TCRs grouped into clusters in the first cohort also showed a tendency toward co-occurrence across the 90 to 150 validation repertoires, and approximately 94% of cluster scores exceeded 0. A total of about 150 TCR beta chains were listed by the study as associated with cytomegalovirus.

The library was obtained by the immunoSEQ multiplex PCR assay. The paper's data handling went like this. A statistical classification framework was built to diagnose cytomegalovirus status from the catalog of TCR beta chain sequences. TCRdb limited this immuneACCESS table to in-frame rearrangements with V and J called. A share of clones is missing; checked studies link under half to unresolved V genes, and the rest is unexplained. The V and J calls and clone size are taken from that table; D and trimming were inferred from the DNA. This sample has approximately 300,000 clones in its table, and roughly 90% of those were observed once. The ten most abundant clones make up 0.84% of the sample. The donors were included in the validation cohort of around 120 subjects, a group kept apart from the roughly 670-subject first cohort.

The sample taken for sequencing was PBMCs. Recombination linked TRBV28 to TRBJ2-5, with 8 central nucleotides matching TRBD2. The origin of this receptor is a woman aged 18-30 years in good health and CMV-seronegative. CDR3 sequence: CASSLRSGGQRQETQYF. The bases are TGTGCCAGCAGTCTTCGAAGCGGGGGTCAGCGTCAAGAGACCCAGTACTTC.